This T cell receptor (beta chain) appears in the sequencing data of a study of blood T cell repertoires in COVID-19. Turning to the study itself: PBMCs, B-cell-depleted T cells, or T cells provided the cDNA or gDNA that made up the material.

The protocol was immunoSEQ multiplex PCR, while the TCRdb copy is restricted to in-frame clones and leaves out a portion. This table has about 13,000 clones, roughly 80% appearing once. The origin of this receptor is a woman of 80 years or more with acute or convalescent COVID-19. Sequencing input: peripheral blood.

In DNA, the CDR3 is TGTGCCAGCAGTCTAACAGGGTACAGTAGCAATCAGCCCCAGCATTTT. This translates into CASSLTGYSSNQPQHF. The genes are TRBV6-2 or TRBV6-3 and TRBJ1-5; a possible D gene is TRBD1 (6 bases). CDR1 and CDR2 (germline): MNHEY, SVGEGT. V lost 5 bases and J 0 bases, leaving 14 bases between the germline ends. The CDR3 extends over 16 amino acids.